What follows are 21 T cell receptor beta chains derived from one specimen sequenced in a study of blood T cells in healthy people across ages. The authors ran a second PCR of roughly 7 to 11 cycles using a sample-barcoded 5' primer and a J-beta primer mix. TCRdb reprocessed the 5' RACE reads via MiXCR and lists one record per CDR3 protein. The sample has 790,000 or so distinct CDR3 sequences; 56% are singletons. The sequenced material came from blood. These receptors came from a middle-aged man in good health.

V and J are TRBV10-3 and TRBJ2-7; 9 nucleotides agree with TRBD2. V shed 5 bases and J 1 base; nucleotides not matched to a gene: 3. Germline V gives CDR1 ENHRY, CDR2 SYGVKD. The CDR3 covers 14 residues. The CDR3 DNA sequence: TGTGCCATCAGTCCTAGCGGGACTTCCTACGAGCAGTACTTC. This translates into CAISPSGTSYEQYF.

The chain links TRBV7-9 to TRBJ1-2, with D possibly being TRBD1 (6 bases). The CDR3 totals 15 residues. CDR1 and CDR2 (germline): SEHNR, FQNEAQ (reference sequence). V lost 0 bases and J lost 4, with 12 bases in between. Written as DNA, the CDR3 is TGTGCCAGCAGCTTAGCGGAGGGGGGCGGCTATGGCTACACCTTC. It encodes CASSLAEGGGYGYTF.

V usage is TRBV11-3 and J usage is TRBJ2-1; 10 bases align to TRBD2. This CDR3 has 13 amino acids. Germline V gives CDR1 SGHNT, CDR2 YENEEA. The junction had 4 bases not matched to a gene; V was cut back by 7 bases and J by 7 bases. The CDR3 sequence: CASTGLAENEQFF. For the CDR3, the DNA is TGTGCCAGCACTGGACTAGCGGAGAATGAGCAGTTCTTC.

This clonotype has more than one count but fewer than ten. V gene TRBV7-2 combines with J gene TRBJ1-2, with 8 bases lining up with TRBD1. In germline, CDR1 is SGHTA, CDR2 FQGNSA. V shed 5 bases and J 2 bases; nucleotides not matched to a gene: 4. This CDR3 region has 14 residues. For the CDR3, the DNA is TGTGCCAGCAGCGACGGGACAGGAAACTATGGCTACACCTTC. This gives the protein CASSDGTGNYGYTF.

The V gene is TRBV20-1, the J gene TRBJ2-5; 10 bases line up with TRBD1. J was trimmed by 5 bases and V by 6 bases; bases with no gene match: 6. CDR3 length: 13 amino acids. CDR1 is DFQATT and CDR2 is SNEGSKA in the germline V gene (reference sequence). CDR3 bases: TGCAGTGCCCAGACAGGGGGCGCGGAGACCCAGTACTTC. It specifies CSAQTGGAETQYF.

The rearrangement links TRBV29-1 to TRBJ2-3, with 7 positions matching TRBD2. The CDR3 is 13 amino acids. Unmatched junction bases numbered 5, after V lost 3 bases and J lost 5 bases. In germline, CDR1 is SQVTM, CDR2 ANQGSEA. The CDR3 region is CSVETVAGDTQYF. The CDR3 DNA sequence: TGCAGCGTTGAGACGGTAGCGGGAGATACGCAGTATTTT.

The chain joins TRBV5-1 to TRBJ1-1; the D gene is possibly TRBD1 (6 bases). The CDR3 extends over 16 amino acids. The germline CDR1 and CDR2 sequences are SGHRS and YFSETQ. V dropped 0 bases and J dropped 3 bases, with 15 bases sitting between them. The DNA for the CDR3 is TGCGCCAGCAGCTTGGAGGCGGGGGCCCTGGACACTGAAGCTTTCTTT. This sequence encodes CASSLEAGALDTEAFF.

This clonotype was seen more than once but under ten times. The CDR3 DNA sequence: TGCGCCAGCAGCCAATTCTCAGTACCCGGGGAGCTGTTTTTT. It translates to CASSQFSVPGELFF. This chain connects TRBV4-3 to TRBJ2-2; D is ambiguous. Trimming stripped 2 bases from V and 6 bases from J, with 10 bases between. There are 14 residues in the CDR3. Germline V gives CDR1 LGHNA, CDR2 YSLEER.

The chain links TRBV19 to TRBJ2-3; TRBD1 or TRBD2 may be the D gene (6 bases each). CDR1 is LNHDA, CDR2 SQIVND, per germline (reference sequence). The V and J ends lost 7 bases and 2 bases respectively, with 16 bases between them. The CDR3 runs 15 residues. In DNA form, the CDR3 reads TGTGCCAGTACTCCGGAGGGGGGCATCACAGATACGCAGTATTTT. It yields the protein CASTPEGGITDTQYF.

J is TRBJ2-2 and V is TRBV9; D remains ambiguous. The V end lost 1 base, the J end lost 4 bases, and 2 bases lay between the germline ends. Germline CDR1 is SGDLS and CDR2 is YYNGEE. There are 12 residues in the CDR3. The CDR3 spells CASSVSTGELFF. The CDR3 bases are TGTGCCAGCAGCGTAAGCACCGGGGAGCTGTTTTTT.

The chain's CDR3 is CASSLRGADNEQFF. DNA of the CDR3: TGTGCCAGCAGTTTAAGGGGCGCGGACAATGAGCAGTTCTTC. The chain combines TRBV27 with TRBJ2-1, with D tentatively TRBD1 (5 bases). The CDR3 length is 14 residues. The V gene lost 2 bases and the J gene lost 5 bases, with 10 bases spanning the gap. Germline CDR1 reads MNHEY; CDR2 reads SMNVEV (reference sequence).

The rearrangement joins TRBV27 to TRBJ2-3, with a possible D match to TRBD2 (6 bases). This CDR3 comprises 15 residues. Germline V lookup: CDR1 MNHEY, CDR2 SMNVEV (reference sequence). Trimming shortened V by 1 base and J by 8 bases, and 16 bases separated the two germline ends. The CDR3 DNA is TGTGCCAGCAGTTTATTGGGCGGGGAGTCGAGTACGCAGTATTTT. As protein: CASSLLGGESSTQYF.

The chain uses TRBV12-3 or TRBV12-4 and TRBJ2-2, with unresolved D. The CDR3 is made up of 13 amino acids. In DNA form, the CDR3 reads TGTGCAAGCCCGGTTTCGAACACCGGGGAGCTGTTTTTT. This gives the protein CASPVSNTGELFF.

Comment on this clonotype: A read error may produce the germline difference seen at one junction end. The J gene is TRBJ2-4, the V gene TRBV7-9; the D gene is possibly TRBD1 (5 bases). The DNA end is a closer match to TRBJ2-7, so the J assignment may be wrong. Germline loops: CDR1 SEHNR, CDR2 FQNEAQ (reference sequence). This CDR3 region has 18 residues. In nucleotides, the CDR3 is TGCGCCAGCAGCTCTCTTAGGGCCCCGGATAGACAGCCTTACGAGCAGTACTTC. Amino acids: CASSSLRAPDRQPYEQYF.

The chain joins TRBV24-1 to TRBJ2-3, with a possible D match to TRBD2 (5 bases). The germline V and J ends were trimmed by 5 bases and 4 bases, with 9 bases remaining between them. Germline-derived CDR1 and CDR2 are KGHDR and SFDVKD. The CDR3 consists of 13 residues. CDR3 sequence (DNA): TGTGCCACCAGTGTTGACGGGGCAGATACGCAGTATTTT. Translated, it gives CATSVDGADTQYF.

The chain uses TRBV5-6 and TRBJ2-1, with TRBD1 matching over 10 bases. Germline V CDR1 and CDR2: SGHDT, YYEEEE. V lost 5 bases and J lost 8; bases outside the gene matches: 13. The CDR3 length is 16 residues. CDR3 in DNA: TGTGCCAGCAGATTGACCGGGACAGGGGAATACGATGAGCAGTTCTTC. Its protein is CASRLTGTGEYDEQFF.

This chain joins TRBV7-9 and TRBJ2-7, with D perhaps assigned TRBD1 or TRBD2 (6 bases each). CDR1 is SEHNR, CDR2 FQNEAQ, per germline (reference sequence). The CDR3 length is 15 residues. The V end was cut by 5 bases, the J end by 2 bases, with 16 bases between. The CDR3 region is CASSQAGRGTYEQYF. In DNA, the CDR3 is TGTGCCAGCAGCCAAGCGGGTAGGGGGACCTACGAGCAGTACTTC.

This clonotype was found a few times. This chain uses TRBV28 with TRBJ2-4; perhaps TRBD2 as D (5 bases). The V end lost 6 bases, the J end lost 8 bases, and 17 bases lay between the germline ends. The germline V gene has CDR1 MDHEN and CDR2 SYDVKM. CDR3 size: 14 residues. The CDR3: CASSLLTGLDIQYF. Written as DNA, the CDR3 is TGTGCCAGCAGCCTGCTCACCGGACTTGACATTCAGTACTTC.

The J gene is TRBJ1-1, the V gene TRBV25-1; D unclear. V was cut by 2 bases and J by 11 bases, with 15 bases left in between. This CDR3 has 13 residues. Germline V gene lookup returns CDR1 MGHDK and CDR2 SYGVNS. The CDR3 loop is CASSEMGSSPAFF. The CDR3 DNA reads TGTGCCAGCAGTGAAATGGGGAGCAGCCCGGCTTTCTTT.

J is TRBJ2-7 and V is TRBV12-3 or TRBV12-4, with 9 nucleotides matching TRBD2. CDR3 length: 15 amino acids. The V segment lost 6 bases and the J segment 7 bases; nucleotides outside the gene matches: 13. The CDR3 DNA sequence: TGTGCCAGCAGCCAGAGCGGGGGGCGCTACAATGAGCAGTACTTC. Amino acid sequence: CASSQSGGRYNEQYF.

The V gene is TRBV12-3 or TRBV12-4, the J gene TRBJ2-7, with TRBD1 as a possible D gene (6 bases). With the DNA end fitting TRBJ2-5 better, the J assignment may be wrong. This CDR3 comprises 14 residues. The CDR3 loop reads CASSSTDRRGTQYF. CDR3 nucleotide sequence: TGTGCCAGCAGTTCGACGGACAGACGCGGGACCCAGTACTTC.